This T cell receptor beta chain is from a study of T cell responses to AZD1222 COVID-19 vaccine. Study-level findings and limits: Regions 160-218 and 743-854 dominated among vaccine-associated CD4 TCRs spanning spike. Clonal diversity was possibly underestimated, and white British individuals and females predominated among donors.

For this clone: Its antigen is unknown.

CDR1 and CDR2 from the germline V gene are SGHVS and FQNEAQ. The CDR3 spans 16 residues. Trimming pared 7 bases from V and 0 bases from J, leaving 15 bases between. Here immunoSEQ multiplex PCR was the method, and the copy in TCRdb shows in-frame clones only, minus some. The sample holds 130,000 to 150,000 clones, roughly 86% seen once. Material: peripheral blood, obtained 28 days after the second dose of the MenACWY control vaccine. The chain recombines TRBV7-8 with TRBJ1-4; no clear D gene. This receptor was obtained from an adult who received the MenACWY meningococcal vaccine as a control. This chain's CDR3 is CASTIIPGATNEKLFF. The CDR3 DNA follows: TGTGCCAGCACCATTATACCCGGCGCAACTAATGAAAAACTGTTTTTT.